The sample holds one count of the clone carrying this T cell receptor (beta chain). This specimen comes from a study of blood T cell repertoires in COVID-19. The overall study: The United States, Italy and Spain supplied acute and convalescent COVID-19 samples.

With 2 bases clipped from V and 3 bases from J, the junction kept 7 bases outside the gene matches. Germline CDR1 is SGHTA and CDR2 is FQGTGA. This CDR3 region has 15 residues. Produced via immunoSEQ multiplex PCR; TCRdb's table is partial and in-frame only. Of 300,000 to 350,000 clones listed, 90% are singletons. The sample comprised PBMCs or T cells enriched from blood (not recorded which). This rearrangement joins TRBV7-3 to TRBJ2-7, with 7 bases lining up with TRBD2. The source is a woman in her late teens or twenties with acute COVID-19. The CDR3 is CASSLEGSSGYEQYF. The CDR3 coding sequence is TGTGCCAGCAGCTTAGAGGGGTCTAGCGGCTACGAGCAGTACTTC. Together with reference TRBV7-3 and TRBJ2-7, the CDR3 gives the full variable domain: GAGVSQTPSNKVTEKGKYVELRCDPISGHTALYWYRQSLGQGPEFLIYFQGTGAADDSGLPNDRFFAVRPEGSVSTLKIQRTERGDSAVYLCASSLEGSSGYEQYFGPGTRLTVT.